This paragraph reports one TCR beta chain. What it recognizes is unknown. Other DNA sequences in this sample translate to the same CDR3. Using about 190 ng DNA, about 30,000 T cell genomes, the sorted-subset replicate PCRs were run. Libraries were prepared by immunoSEQ multiplex PCR; TCRdb keeps only in-frame clonotypes and omits some of them. The table has roughly 1,000,000 clones, approximately 80% seen once. V lost 11 bases and J 1 base, leaving 9 bases between the germline ends. The V gene's germline CDR1 is MDHEN and CDR2 SYDVKM. The CDR3 contains 11 residues. This entry is derived from a study of shared clonotypes between healthy human individuals. Study-wide results and caveats: Researchers sampled blood only, noting tissue repertoires likely differ. Clonotypes which were not shared had lower generation probabilities than clonotypes that all four donors shared. Some naive CD4 clonotypes, around 4.7%, turned up in common across a few donors.

Sequencing was carried out using memory CD4+ T cells from PBMCs. Subset denoted: CD45RA-negative fraction. V is TRBV28 and J is TRBJ2-7; D is ambiguous. The TCR originated in a young man in good health. Some clones in this sample may be carry-over from other donors' samples. The CDR3 DNA is TGTGCCTCTAAATCGTCCTACGAGCAGTACTTC. Translating it yields CASKSSYEQYF.